This T cell receptor (beta chain) was observed in a study of blood T cell repertoires in COVID-19. Study background: Both acute and convalescent COVID-19 samples were obtained from the United States, Italy and Spain.

Original handling: Estimates of nucleated cell counts were drawn from the amplification of reference gene primers. Only in-frame clones appear in the TCRdb table, and some are missing; sequencing was by immunoSEQ multiplex PCR. V and J calls and clone size are copied from that table; D and trimming were computed from the DNA. The sample has roughly 200,000 clones; about 76% are singletons. The CDR3 has 13 amino acids. Trimming removed 6 bases from V and 2 bases from J; junction bases left unmatched: 3. Germline V gives CDR1 KGHSH, CDR2 LQKENI. To note about this clone: Additional DNA sequences in this sample encode the identical CDR3.

This TCR derives from a woman aged 45-60 years with active or convalescent COVID-19. The gene calls are TRBV18 and TRBJ2-5, with 7 positions matching TRBD1. Sequenced material: peripheral blood. The CDR3 nucleotides are TGTGCCAGCTCTCCGGACAGGCAAGAGACCCAGTACTTC. Residues: CASSPDRQETQYF.